This TCR beta chain came from a study of breast tumors, draining lymph nodes, adjacent tissues. This CDR3 spans 16 amino acids. CDR1 and CDR2 (germline): SEHNR, FQNEAQ (reference sequence). Trimming shortened V by 0 bases and J by 4 bases, and 15 bases separated the two germline ends. In its sample, this clonotype was seen many times. Its antigen is still unknown. The study's findings and limits: Data fit most tumor T cells coming from lymph node, expanding in tumor. Data only fit, rather than demonstrated, lymph node origin of most tumor T cells.

TCRdb ran MiXCR on the multiplex PCR reads and lists one entry per CDR3 protein. The data contain about 110,000 distinct CDR3 sequences, about 31% of them singletons. Axillary draining lymph nodes of breast cancer patients supplied the node samples. This rearrangement joins TRBV7-9 to TRBJ1-2; D remains ambiguous. This receptor was obtained from a female donor with breast cancer. Some clones in this sample may be carry-over from other donors' samples. Sample: axillary lymph node tissue. The CDR3 nucleotides are TGTGCCAGCAGCTTAGCGAGGTTCCCGAGCATCTATGGCTACACCTTC. Translating it yields CASSLARFPSIYGYTF.